This TCR beta chain is from a study of OX40 agonist ivuxolimab in advanced cancers. For the study at large: Intravenous ivuxolimab at 0.01 to 10 mg/kg was given to patients every 2 weeks. Dose-escalation patients were diagnosed with hepatocellular carcinoma, melanoma, renal cell cancer or head and neck cancer.

The CDR3 sequence is 14 residues long. CDR1 is SGHAT and CDR2 is FQNNGV in the germline V gene. Trimming took off 5 bases at V and 4 bases at J, with 11 bases between the two ends. Sequencing used immunoSEQ multiplex PCR; TCRdb keeps in-frame clones, though not all of them. The sample has more than 95,000 clones; roughly 90% are singletons. This chain joins TRBV11-2 and TRBJ1-4; TRBD1 might be the D (5 bases). The material sequenced was CD4+ or CD8+ T cells sorted from blood, taken in a trial of the OX40 agonist ivuxolimab. This receptor was taken from an adult with an advanced solid tumor such as melanoma, head and neck, liver or kidney cancer. CDR3 loop: CASSQDTHNEKLFF. The CDR3 nucleotides read TGTGCCAGCAGCCAGGACACCCATAATGAAAAACTGTTTTTT.